This T cell receptor (beta chain) was captured in a study of cytomegalovirus exposure and HLA in healthy donors. The PCR employed 60 Vbeta primers together with 13 Jbeta primers. Here immunoSEQ multiplex PCR was the method, and the copy in TCRdb shows in-frame clones only, minus some. The profile covers around 110,000 clones, with about 80% appearing a single time and around 4.5% taken by the ten largest. The length of the CDR3 is 17 residues. Germline CDR1 KGHSH, CDR2 LQKENI. Trimming at V came to 3 bases and at J to 9 bases, leaving 19 bases not matched to a gene. The gene calls are TRBV18 and TRBJ1-1; 7 bases match TRBD1. Sequenced input: PBMCs. This clonotype originated in a man aged 30 to 39 in good health and CMV-seropositive. CDR3 loop: CASSPPGQRFLGGQAFF. The DNA for the CDR3 is TGTGCCAGCTCACCGCCGGGACAGAGATTCCTAGGGGGACAAGCTTTCTTT.